The clone carrying this TCR beta chain was seen at least ten times. CDR3 length equals 15 residues. Germline CDR1 is DFQATT and CDR2 is SNEGSKA (reference sequence). V lost 3 bases to trimming and J lost 6 bases, with 18 bases between them. This sample stems from a study of neurological immune-mediated disorders. The cDNA was generated by 5'RACE with 10-nucleotide random UMIs. TCRdb itself ran the 5' RACE reads through MiXCR, one entry per CDR3 protein. The repertoire holds about 65,000 distinct CDR3 sequences, around 4% seen once, with roughly 2.5% in the top ten. V is TRBV20-1 and J is TRBJ2-1; TRBD2 might be the D (5 bases). The source is a man aged 50 or older with multiple sclerosis. The sample consisted of PBMCs. In nucleotides, the CDR3 is TGCAGTGCTAGGGGCTCTTCGGGAATGGGCAATGAGCAGTTCTTC. Amino acids: CSARGSSGMGNEQFF.